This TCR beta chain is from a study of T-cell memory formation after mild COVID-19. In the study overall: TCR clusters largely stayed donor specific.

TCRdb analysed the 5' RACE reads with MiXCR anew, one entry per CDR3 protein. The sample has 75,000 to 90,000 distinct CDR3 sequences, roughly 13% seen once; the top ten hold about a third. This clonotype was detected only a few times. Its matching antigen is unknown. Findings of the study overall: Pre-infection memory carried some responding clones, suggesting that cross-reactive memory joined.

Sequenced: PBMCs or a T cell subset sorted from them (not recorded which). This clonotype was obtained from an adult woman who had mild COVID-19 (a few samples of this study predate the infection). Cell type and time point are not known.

CDR3 loop: CASSLRGEVQETQYF. As DNA, the CDR3 is TGTGCCAGCAGCTTACGGGGAGAGGTCCAAGAGACCCAGTACTTC. The chain couples TRBV7-2 to TRBJ2-5; D possibly corresponds to TRBD2 (5 bases). The CDR3 has 15 amino acids. The V and J ends lost 2 bases and 1 base respectively, with 11 bases between them. In germline, CDR1 is SGHTA, CDR2 FQGNSA.